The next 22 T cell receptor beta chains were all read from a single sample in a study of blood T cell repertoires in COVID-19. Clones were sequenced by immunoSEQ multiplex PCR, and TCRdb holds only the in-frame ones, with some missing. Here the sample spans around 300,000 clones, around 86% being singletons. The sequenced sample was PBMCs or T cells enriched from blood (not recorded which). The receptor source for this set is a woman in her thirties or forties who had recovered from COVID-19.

This CDR3 reads CASRFPGQVNTEAFF. The CDR3 nucleotides read TGTGCAAGTCGCTTCCCGGGACAGGTGAACACTGAAGCTTTCTTT. The chain recombines TRBV12-2 with TRBJ1-1; the listed D gene, TRBD1, was not tested against the DNA. TRBV12-2 constitutes a pseudogene. This CDR3 spans 15 amino acids.

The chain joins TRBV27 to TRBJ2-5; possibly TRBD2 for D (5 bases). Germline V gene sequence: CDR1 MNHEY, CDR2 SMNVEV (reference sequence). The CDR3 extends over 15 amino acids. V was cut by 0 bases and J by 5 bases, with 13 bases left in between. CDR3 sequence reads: CASSLSRAAMETQYF. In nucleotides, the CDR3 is TGTGCCAGCAGTTTATCGCGGGCCGCAATGGAGACCCAGTACTTC.

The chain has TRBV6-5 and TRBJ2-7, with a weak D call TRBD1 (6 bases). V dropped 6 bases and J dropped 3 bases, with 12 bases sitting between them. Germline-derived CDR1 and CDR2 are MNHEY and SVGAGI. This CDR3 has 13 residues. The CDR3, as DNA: TGTGCCAGCAGAGACAGGCCCAACTACGAGCAGTACTTC. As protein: CASRDRPNYEQYF.

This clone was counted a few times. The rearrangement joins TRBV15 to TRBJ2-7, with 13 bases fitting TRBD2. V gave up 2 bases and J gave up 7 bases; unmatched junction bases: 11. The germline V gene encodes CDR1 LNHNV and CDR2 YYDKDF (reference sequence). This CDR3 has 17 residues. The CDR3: CATSRNPGTSGNREQYF. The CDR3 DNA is TGTGCCACCAGCAGAAACCCCGGGACTAGCGGGAATCGGGAGCAGTACTTC.

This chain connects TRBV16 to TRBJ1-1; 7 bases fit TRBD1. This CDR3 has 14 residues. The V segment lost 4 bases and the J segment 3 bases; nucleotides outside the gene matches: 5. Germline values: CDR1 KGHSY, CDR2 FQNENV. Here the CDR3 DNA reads TGTGCCAGCAGCCCGCAAACAGGGGACACTGAAGCTTTCTTT. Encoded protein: CASSPQTGDTEAFF.

Written as DNA, the CDR3 is TGTGCCAGCAGTCCCGACAGCATCCCAAGAACCTACGAGCAGTACTTC. Translating gives CASSPDSIPRTYEQYF. V and J are TRBV28 and TRBJ2-7; maybe TRBD1 (5 bases). The CDR3 runs 16 residues. Per germline, CDR1 MDHEN and CDR2 SYDVKM. V was trimmed by 5 bases and J by 2 bases, leaving 19 bases between them.

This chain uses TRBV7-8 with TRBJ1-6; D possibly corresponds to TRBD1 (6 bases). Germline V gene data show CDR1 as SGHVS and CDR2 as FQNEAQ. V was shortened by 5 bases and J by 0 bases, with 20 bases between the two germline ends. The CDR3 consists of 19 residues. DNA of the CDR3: TGTGCCAGCAGCCTCAAGGCAGGGGCCTCCAGCTCCTATAATTCACCCCTCCACTTT. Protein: CASSLKAGASSSYNSPLHF.

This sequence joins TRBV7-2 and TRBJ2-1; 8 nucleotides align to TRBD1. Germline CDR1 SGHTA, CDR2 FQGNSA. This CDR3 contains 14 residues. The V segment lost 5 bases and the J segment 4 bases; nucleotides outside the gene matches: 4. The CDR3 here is CASSPGQVYNEQFF. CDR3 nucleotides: TGTGCCAGCAGCCCGGGACAGGTTTACAATGAGCAGTTCTTC.

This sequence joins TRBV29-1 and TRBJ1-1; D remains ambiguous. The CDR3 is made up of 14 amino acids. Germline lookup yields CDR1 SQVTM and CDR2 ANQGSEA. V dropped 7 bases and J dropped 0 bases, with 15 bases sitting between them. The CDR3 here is CSATRPRVNTEAFF. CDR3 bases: TGCAGCGCCACCAGACCTCGGGTGAACACTGAAGCTTTCTTT.

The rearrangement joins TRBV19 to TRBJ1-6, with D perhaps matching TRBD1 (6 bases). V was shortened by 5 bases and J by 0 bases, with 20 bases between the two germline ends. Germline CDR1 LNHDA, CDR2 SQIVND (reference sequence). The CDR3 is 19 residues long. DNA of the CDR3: TGTGCCAGTAGTTCCGACAGGCCAGCTATGAGCTCCTATAATTCACCCCTCCACTTT. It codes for CASSSDRPAMSSYNSPLHF.

The CDR3 bases are TGTGCCTGGAGTGACAGGGGCAGACTGTTTTTT. This sequence encodes CAWSDRGRLFF. The V and J genes are TRBV30 and TRBJ1-4, with 7 positions matching TRBD1. V shed 1 base and J 13 bases; nucleotides not matched to a gene: 3. Per the germline V gene, CDR1 is GTSNPN and CDR2 is SVGIG (reference sequence). The CDR3 runs 11 residues.

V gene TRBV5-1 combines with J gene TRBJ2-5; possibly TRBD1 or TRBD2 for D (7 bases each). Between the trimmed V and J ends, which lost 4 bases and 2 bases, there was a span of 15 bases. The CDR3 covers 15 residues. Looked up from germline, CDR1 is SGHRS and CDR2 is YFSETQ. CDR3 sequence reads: CASSVGGTAQETQYF. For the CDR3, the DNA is TGCGCCAGCAGCGTGGGGGGGACAGCACAAGAGACCCAGTACTTC.

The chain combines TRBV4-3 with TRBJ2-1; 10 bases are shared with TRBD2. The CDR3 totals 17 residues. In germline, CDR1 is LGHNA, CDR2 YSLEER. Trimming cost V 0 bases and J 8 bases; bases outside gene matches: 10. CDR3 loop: CASSQDGAGGPSDEQFF. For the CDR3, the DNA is TGCGCCAGCAGCCAAGACGGAGCGGGAGGGCCAAGTGATGAGCAGTTCTTC.

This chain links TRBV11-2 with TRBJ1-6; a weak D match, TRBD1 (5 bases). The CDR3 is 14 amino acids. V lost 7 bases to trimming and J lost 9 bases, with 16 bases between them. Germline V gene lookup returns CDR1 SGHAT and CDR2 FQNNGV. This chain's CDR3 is CASIQREGSSPLHF. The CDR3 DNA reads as TGTGCCAGCATCCAGAGGGAGGGGAGTTCACCCCTCCACTTT.

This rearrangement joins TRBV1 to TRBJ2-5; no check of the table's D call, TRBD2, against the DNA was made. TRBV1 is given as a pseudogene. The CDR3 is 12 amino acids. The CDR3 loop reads CTSSQSQETQYF. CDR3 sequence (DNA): TGCACCAGCAGCCAATCTCAAGAGACCCAGTACTTC.

The CDR3 here is CASLRGGEVGNYGYTF. DNA for the CDR3: TGTGCCAGCCTTCGGGGGGGCGAGGTGGGAAACTATGGCTACACCTTC. The chain couples TRBV28 to TRBJ1-2; a possible D gene is TRBD1 (6 bases). The V and J ends lost 8 bases and 2 bases respectively, with 21 bases between them. The CDR3 extends over 16 amino acids. Germline CDR1 reads MDHEN; CDR2 reads SYDVKM.

This chain's CDR3 is CATSRGSVRGTGTDTQYF. The CDR3, as DNA: TGTGCCACCAGCAGAGGGTCTGTCAGAGGCACAGGGACGGATACGCAGTATTTT. J is TRBJ2-3 and V is TRBV15; the D gene is possibly TRBD1 (6 bases). V lost 1 base, J lost 6 bases, and 23 bases lay in between. The CDR3 length is 18 residues. Looked up from germline, CDR1 is LNHNV and CDR2 is YYDKDF (reference sequence).

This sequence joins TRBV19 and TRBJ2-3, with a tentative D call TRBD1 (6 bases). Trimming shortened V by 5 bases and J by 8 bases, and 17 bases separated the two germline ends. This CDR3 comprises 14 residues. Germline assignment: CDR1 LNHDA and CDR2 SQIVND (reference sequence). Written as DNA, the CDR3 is TGTGCCAGTAGTCCGAACAGGGAGTTGGGTACGCAGTATTTT. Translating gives CASSPNRELGTQYF. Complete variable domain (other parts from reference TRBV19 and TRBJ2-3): DGGITQSPKYLFRKEGQNVTLSCEQNLNHDAMYWYRQDPGQGLRLIYYSQIVNDFQKGDIAEGYSVSREKKESFPLTVTSAQKNPTAFYLCASSPNRELGTQYFGPGTRLTVL.

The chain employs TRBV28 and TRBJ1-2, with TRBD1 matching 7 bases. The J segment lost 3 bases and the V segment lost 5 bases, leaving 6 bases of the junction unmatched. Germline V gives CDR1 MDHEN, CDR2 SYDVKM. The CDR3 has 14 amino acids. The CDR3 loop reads CASSGADRDYGYTF. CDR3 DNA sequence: TGTGCCAGCAGTGGGGCAGACAGGGACTATGGCTACACCTTC.

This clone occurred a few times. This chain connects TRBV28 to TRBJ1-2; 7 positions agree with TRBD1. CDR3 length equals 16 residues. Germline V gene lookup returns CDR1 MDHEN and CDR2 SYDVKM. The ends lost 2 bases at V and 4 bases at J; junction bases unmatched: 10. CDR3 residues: CASSLPIDRAGYGYTF. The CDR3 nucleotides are TGTGCCAGCAGTTTACCGATCGACAGGGCCGGCTATGGCTACACCTTC.

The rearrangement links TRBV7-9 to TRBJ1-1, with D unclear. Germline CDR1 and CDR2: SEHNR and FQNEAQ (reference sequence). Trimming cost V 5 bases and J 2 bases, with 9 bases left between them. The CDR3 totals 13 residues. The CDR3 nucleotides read TGTGCCAGCAGCCAGATCGTTAACACTGAAGCTTTCTTT. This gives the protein CASSQIVNTEAFF.

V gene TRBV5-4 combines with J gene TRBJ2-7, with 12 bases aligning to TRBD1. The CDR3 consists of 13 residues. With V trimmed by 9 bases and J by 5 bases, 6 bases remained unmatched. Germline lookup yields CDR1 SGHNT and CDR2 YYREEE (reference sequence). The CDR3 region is CAIPGQGAHEQYF. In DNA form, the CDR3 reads TGTGCCATACCGGGACAGGGGGCCCACGAGCAGTACTTC.